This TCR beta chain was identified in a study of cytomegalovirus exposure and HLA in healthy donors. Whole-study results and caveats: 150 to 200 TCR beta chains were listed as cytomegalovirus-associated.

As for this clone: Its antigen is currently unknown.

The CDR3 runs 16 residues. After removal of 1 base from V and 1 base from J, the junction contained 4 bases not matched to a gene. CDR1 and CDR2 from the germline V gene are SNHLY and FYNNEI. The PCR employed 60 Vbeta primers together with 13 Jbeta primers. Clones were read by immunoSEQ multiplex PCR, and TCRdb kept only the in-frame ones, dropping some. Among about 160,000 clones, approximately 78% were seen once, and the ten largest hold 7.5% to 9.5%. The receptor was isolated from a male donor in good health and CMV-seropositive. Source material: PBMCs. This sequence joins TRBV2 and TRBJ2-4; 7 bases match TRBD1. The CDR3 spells CASSEVGGAAKNIQYF. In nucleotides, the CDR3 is TGTGCCAGCAGTGAAGTAGGGGGCGCGGCCAAAAACATTCAGTACTTC.